This TCR beta chain was documented in a study of blood T cells in healthy people across ages. Background on the study: Researchers report that template switching captured about one barcoded beta molecule per two T cells.

Peripheral blood was drawn, around 9.3 milliliters per donor. This clonotype was seen only a few times. The antigen is not known. A sample-barcoded 5' primer and a J-beta primer mix were used in a second PCR of about 7 to 12 cycles. TCRdb re-called the 5' RACE reads through MiXCR, storing one row per CDR3 protein. The table records under 2 million distinct CDR3 sequences, around 36% of them present only once. Overall study results and limits: Estimates of diversity drawn from one million T cells were considered underestimates. As age increased, TCR beta diversity per million T cells fell in a roughly linear fashion.

Trimming pared 0 bases from V and 9 bases from J, leaving 14 bases between. The V gene's germline CDR1 is MGHRA and CDR2 YSYEKL. This CDR3 comprises 14 residues. The chain is built from TRBV4-1 and TRBJ2-5, with D possibly being TRBD1 or TRBD2 (6 bases each). Sequenced sample: blood. This TCR was sampled from a woman in her 30s in good health. The CDR3 region has the DNA TGCGCCAGCAGCCAAGACGCAAAAAGGGGGGCCCAGTACTTC. As protein: CASSQDAKRGAQYF.